One and the same sample provided the 2 T cell receptor beta chains below, sequenced in a study of blood T cell repertoires in COVID-19. Some clones are missing from TCRdb's copy, which holds only in-frame ones; the method was immunoSEQ multiplex PCR. This repertoire shows around 500,000 clones, 80% to 90% found once; its top ten account for approximately 2.9%. The material sequenced was peripheral blood. The receptors originated from a human donor in a cohort sampled during active COVID-19.

The V and J genes are TRBV28 and TRBJ1-1, with D possibly TRBD1 on 5 matching bases. V was clipped by 9 bases and J by 1 base, with 15 bases between them. Germline CDR1 reads MDHEN; CDR2 reads SYDVKM. This CDR3 comprises 14 residues. CDR3 protein: CASLREGWNTEAFF. Here the CDR3 DNA reads TGTGCCAGTCTTCGGGAGGGGTGGAACACTGAAGCTTTCTTT.

The chain uses TRBV30 and TRBJ2-1; possible D gene TRBD2, 5 bases. Germline assignment: CDR1 GTSNPN and CDR2 SVGIG (reference sequence). CDR3 size: 15 residues. V lost 0 bases and J 2 bases, leaving 11 bases between the germline ends. This CDR3 is CAWSVLASPYNEQFF. CDR3 bases: TGTGCCTGGAGTGTTCTTGCTAGCCCCTACAATGAGCAGTTCTTC.